The 3 T cell receptor beta chains in this list originate from one sample, sequenced in a study of blood T cell repertoires in COVID-19 (dated by TCRdb to between 2020 and 2021). The protocol used for the library was the immunoSEQ multiplex PCR assay. Here the immuneACCESS table is served through TCRdb, limited to in-frame sequences with V and J called. Missing clones are a known gap in these copies; in checked studies unresolved V genes cover under half, and the rest lacks a known reason. A total of hundreds of thousands of clones appear in this sample, around 90% of them only once. In total, the top ten clones hold 8% to 9.5% of the sample. Sequencing was done on a sample of PBMCs or T cells enriched from blood (not recorded which). Every receptor here comes from a woman younger than 35 who had recovered from COVID-19.

The CDR3 DNA follows: TGTGCCAGCAGTACGGTCCGGAAAGGGGTTTACAATGAGCAGTTCTTC. As protein: CASSTVRKGVYNEQFF. The V gene is TRBV28, the J gene TRBJ2-1; D is possibly TRBD1 (5 bases). Per the germline V gene, CDR1 is MDHEN and CDR2 is SYDVKM. V was pared by 5 bases and J by 4 bases, with 18 bases between. The CDR3 is 16 residues long.

The chain couples TRBV18 to TRBJ2-1, with TRBD2 matching over 16 bases. From germline, CDR1 is KGHSH and CDR2 LQKENI. V dropped 3 bases and J dropped 7; count of bases not matched to a gene: 3. CDR3 length equals 16 residues. The CDR3 sequence is CASSPGLAGGRNEQFF. The DNA of the CDR3 is TGTGCCAGCTCACCGGGACTAGCGGGAGGGCGGAATGAGCAGTTCTTC.

The chain is built from TRBV28 and TRBJ2-7; 9 bases are shared with TRBD1. The V segment lost 8 bases and the J segment 5 bases; nucleotides outside the gene matches: 7. The CDR3 is made up of 13 amino acids. Germline CDR1 is MDHEN and CDR2 is SYDVKM. The CDR3 sequence: CASLLTGGHEQYF. As DNA, the CDR3 is TGTGCCAGCCTTTTAACAGGGGGCCACGAGCAGTACTTC.